This T cell receptor beta chain was retrieved from a study of graft-versus-host responses after intestinal transplantation. The CDR3 contains 16 residues. Germline V lookup: CDR1 SGHTA, CDR2 FQGNSA. A remark on this clone: Its antigen is currently unknown.

Measured with immunoSEQ multiplex PCR; TCRdb has only the in-frame clones, and not every one. Here the sample spans approximately 88,000 clones, less than 95% being singletons. This receptor was obtained from a human donor who was the organ donor for an intestinal transplant. The sample here was unstimulated CD4+ T cells sorted from spleen or lymph node cells, taken before transplant. V is TRBV7-2 and J is TRBJ2-5, with 13 bases matching TRBD2. TRBJ2-7 explains the end of the DNA better; the J call may be wrong. In DNA form, the CDR3 reads TGTGCCAGCAGCCCTCGGACTAGCGGGGGAGTCCTCGAGCAGTACTTC. Its translation: CASSPRTSGGVLEQYF.